This TCR beta chain was profiled in a study of T-cell memory formation after mild COVID-19. Whole-study results and caveats: The authors left the SARS-CoV-2 specificity of second-wave clones peaking on day 37 unconfirmed.

From germline, CDR1 is LGHDT and CDR2 YNNKEL (reference sequence). The CDR3 runs 16 residues. J was trimmed by 2 bases and V by 5 bases; bases with no gene match: 11. TCRdb analysed the 5' RACE reads with MiXCR anew, one entry per CDR3 protein. The sample lists a few hundred thousand distinct CDR3 sequences; roughly 15% were seen once. Remarks on this clonotype: Its matching antigen is unknown.

This chain links TRBV3-1 with TRBJ2-5, with 7 bases aligning to TRBD1. Sequenced: PBMCs or a T cell subset sorted from them (not recorded which). The TCR was taken from a man between 18 and 29 years old who had mild COVID-19 (a few samples of this study predate the infection). Cell type and time point are not known. The CDR3 reads CASSYQTGTVQETQYF. CDR3 DNA: TGTGCCAGCAGCTATCAAACCGGGACAGTACAAGAGACCCAGTACTTC.